The TCR beta chain described here comes from a study of blood T cell repertoires in COVID-19. Whole-study context: Whether acute or convalescent, the COVID-19 samples came from the United States, Italy and Spain. Sources were T cells, B-cell-depleted T cells, or PBMCs; the material itself was cDNA or gDNA.

During active infection, Seattle patients enrolled and were then monitored through disease. Authors' data handling: Amplification with reference gene primers provided the estimates of nucleated cell counts. This table comes from immunoSEQ multiplex PCR, and its TCRdb copy is limited to in-frame clones, with some not included. V, J and clone size reflect that table, while D and trimming were determined from the DNA. The sample includes around 300,000 clones, roughly 90% of them seen just once. Germline V CDR1 and CDR2: MNHEY, SVGAGI. This CDR3 has 15 amino acids. V shed 4 bases and J shed 0 bases, with 13 bases lying between them.

Material for sequencing was peripheral blood. This clonotype was sampled from a woman between 25 and 40 years old with COVID-19, enrolled during active disease. The chain joins TRBV6-5 to TRBJ2-7, with D tentatively TRBD2 (6 bases). The chain's CDR3 is CASSFRDSGSYEQYF. The CDR3 DNA reads TGTGCCAGCAGTTTCCGGGACTCTGGCTCCTACGAGCAGTACTTC.